Shown below are 23 T cell receptor beta chains from a single sample sequenced in a study of blood T cell repertoires in COVID-19. Clones were sequenced by immunoSEQ multiplex PCR, and TCRdb holds only the in-frame ones, with some missing. The sample has some 180,000 clones, about 80% seen once. Source material: PBMCs or T cells enriched from blood (not recorded which). Receptor source: a woman between 65 and 79 years old in a cohort exposed to, infected with or recovered from COVID-19 (not recorded which).

The chain employs TRBV15 and TRBJ1-4, with 8 bases identical to TRBD1. CDR1 and CDR2 (germline): LNHNV, YYDKDF (reference sequence). V trimming: 1 base; J trimming: 8 bases; junction bases outside the gene matches: 15. This CDR3 comprises 18 residues. CDR3 sequence reads: CATSRGLGAGGTGEKLFF. Written as DNA, the CDR3 is TGTGCCACCAGCAGAGGCCTTGGGGCAGGGGGCACGGGGGAAAAACTGTTTTTT.

J is TRBJ2-5 and V is TRBV29-1; D is possibly TRBD1 (6 bases). CDR1 and CDR2 (germline): SQVTM, ANQGSEA. Trimming pared 3 bases from V and 5 bases from J, leaving 16 bases between. The CDR3 loop spans 14 amino acids. The CDR3 loop is CSVDNGAGVETQYF. The CDR3 bases are TGCAGCGTTGATAACGGGGCAGGGGTGGAGACCCAGTACTTC.

For the CDR3, the DNA is TGTGCCAGCAGTTCCAGGGGCTCACCCCTCCACTTT. Its translation is CASSSRGSPLHF. The rearrangement links TRBV28 to TRBJ1-6; the D gene is possibly TRBD1 (6 bases). The germline V gene has CDR1 MDHEN and CDR2 SYDVKM. Trimming pared 4 bases from V and 10 bases from J, leaving 8 bases between. There are 12 residues in the CDR3.

This clone showed up just a few times. This chain uses TRBV7-2 with TRBJ2-1, with 9 bases lining up with TRBD2. This CDR3 spans 15 amino acids. The germline CDR1 and CDR2 sequences are SGHTA and FQGNSA. V trimming: 5 bases; J trimming: 8 bases; junction bases outside the gene matches: 10. Here the CDR3 reads CASSVQQGLAYEQFF. DNA of the CDR3: TGTGCCAGCAGCGTGCAACAGGGACTAGCCTATGAGCAGTTCTTC.

The chain is built from TRBV14 and TRBJ2-5; weak D call: TRBD1 (6 bases). With 1 base removed from V and 5 bases from J, the gap between germline ends came to 11 bases. From germline, CDR1 is SGHDN and CDR2 FVKESK. The CDR3 is 14 amino acids. The CDR3 DNA is TGTGCCAGCAGCCAAGCATGGGGGCTCGAGACCCAGTACTTC. This codes for CASSQAWGLETQYF.

This clone has a single count. The chain recombines TRBV7-2 with TRBJ2-1; D uncertain. V dropped 5 bases and J dropped 3 bases, with 17 bases sitting between them. The CDR3 is made up of 16 amino acids. The germline V gene has CDR1 SGHTA and CDR2 FQGNSA. The CDR3 DNA reads as TGTGCCAGCAGCCCCGAGCGCCCTGGCTACTACAATGAGCAGTTCTTC. This sequence encodes CASSPERPGYYNEQFF.

V usage is TRBV5-1 and J usage is TRBJ2-2, with TRBD2 matching 9 bases. The V gene's germline CDR1 is SGHRS and CDR2 YFSETQ. Trimming took 0 bases from V and 5 from J; bases not matched to a gene: 8. CDR3 size: 17 residues. CDR3 sequence (DNA): TGCGCCAGCAGCTTGGAGGGGACTAGCTATGGGACCGGGGAGCTGTTTTTT. Amino acids: CASSLEGTSYGTGELFF.

The chain recombines TRBV7-6 with TRBJ2-3; 10 bases line up with TRBD1. The junction had 5 bases not matched to a gene; V was cut back by 5 bases and J by 3 bases. In germline, CDR1 is SGHVS, CDR2 FNYEAQ. The CDR3 sequence is 15 residues long. For the CDR3, the DNA is TGTGCCAGCAGCCCCGGGGGACAGGGGACAGATACGCAGTATTTT. Amino acids: CASSPGGQGTDTQYF.

The genes are TRBV11-2 and TRBJ1-1; D remains unclear. With 2 bases removed from V and 0 bases from J, the gap between germline ends came to 10 bases. The germline V gene has CDR1 SGHAT and CDR2 FQNNGV. The CDR3 covers 15 residues. CDR3 sequence (DNA): TGTGCCAGCAGCTTATACAGCTTACTGAACACTGAAGCTTTCTTT. It encodes CASSLYSLLNTEAFF.

The chain links TRBV7-2 to TRBJ2-2, with TRBD2 matching over 10 bases. The CDR3 is 15 amino acids. With 3 bases clipped from V and 6 bases from J, the junction kept 4 bases outside the gene matches. CDR1 and CDR2 from the germline V gene are SGHTA and FQGNSA. CDR3: CASSFSGRWAGELFF. The CDR3 region has the DNA TGTGCCAGCAGCTTTAGCGGGAGGTGGGCCGGGGAGCTGTTTTTT.

The chain links TRBV18 to TRBJ1-3; D call uncertain. V was shortened by 3 bases and J by 5 bases, with 5 bases between the two germline ends. Germline CDR1 KGHSH, CDR2 LQKENI. The CDR3 consists of 12 residues. The CDR3 nucleotides read TGTGCCAGCTCACCGCAGAGAAACACCATATATTTT. Protein sequence: CASSPQRNTIYF.

The chain has TRBV5-6 and TRBJ1-4; TRBD1 matches at 10 bases. Germline lookup yields CDR1 SGHDT and CDR2 YYEEEE. The CDR3 is made up of 15 amino acids. The trim removed 0 bases at V and 13 bases at J, leaving 9 bases unmatched. The CDR3 spells CASSLGDRGMGRLFF. CDR3 in DNA: TGTGCCAGCAGCTTGGGGGACAGGGGTATGGGAAGACTGTTTTTT.

This chain links TRBV2 with TRBJ1-3; perhaps TRBD1 as D (6 bases). The CDR3 totals 14 residues. Trimming removed 5 bases from V and 4 bases from J, with 12 bases in between. CDR1 SNHLY and CDR2 FYNNEI come from the germline V gene. CDR3 region: CASSNTGRGNTIYF. CDR3 nucleotide sequence: TGTGCCAGCAGTAACACAGGGAGAGGAAACACCATATATTTT.

The chain links TRBV13 to TRBJ1-2, with 9 bases fitting TRBD1. Losses at the gene ends were 3 bases for V and 8 bases for J; bases not matched to a gene: 7. Germline-derived CDR1 and CDR2 are PRHDT and FYEKMQ (reference sequence). The CDR3 consists of 14 residues. CDR3 sequence reads: CASSFGTGSKGYTF. The CDR3 nucleotides are TGTGCCAGCAGCTTCGGGACAGGGAGTAAGGGCTACACCTTC. The variable domain in full, completed from reference TRBV13 and TRBJ1-2, reads AAGVIQSPRHLIKEKRETATLKCYPIPRHDTVYWYQQGPGQDPQFLISFYEKMQSDKGSIPDRFSAQQFSDYHSELNMSSLELGDSALYFCASSFGTGSKGYTFGSGTRLTVV.

The chain couples TRBV19 to TRBJ1-5; 9 bases match TRBD1. V gave up 3 bases and J gave up 5 bases; unmatched junction bases: 11. CDR3 length equals 17 residues. Per germline, CDR1 LNHDA and CDR2 SQIVND (reference sequence). The CDR3 protein is CASSIRGTGIGHQPQHF. The CDR3 DNA reads as TGTGCCAGTAGTATTCGGGGGACAGGGATTGGGCATCAGCCCCAGCATTTT.

The V and J genes are TRBV7-9 and TRBJ1-1; D uncertain. The CDR3 sequence is 13 residues long. CDR1 is SEHNR, CDR2 FQNEAQ, per germline (reference sequence). V lost 8 bases, J lost 2 bases, and 12 bases lay in between. CDR3 sequence: CASGPMRNTEAFF. CDR3 in DNA: TGTGCCAGCGGGCCTATGAGAAACACTGAAGCTTTCTTT.

This sequence joins TRBV7-2 and TRBJ1-2, with 7 bases fitting TRBD1. The CDR3 spans 15 residues. V lost 1 base, J lost 3 bases, and 5 bases stayed unmatched. Germline V gives CDR1 SGHTA, CDR2 FQGNSA. This CDR3 reads CASSLVAGGDYGYTF. CDR3 nucleotide sequence: TGTGCCAGCAGCTTAGTCGCAGGGGGAGACTATGGCTACACCTTC.

The chain employs TRBV19 and TRBJ1-1; 7 bases agree with TRBD1. Germline V gene data show CDR1 as LNHDA and CDR2 as SQIVND (reference sequence). The CDR3 is 12 amino acids. J gave up 9 bases and V 6 bases, and 7 bases lay outside the gene matches. The CDR3 DNA follows: TGTGCCAGTAGCTTCAGGGGGGCGCAAGCTTTCTTT. Encoded protein: CASSFRGAQAFF.

The CDR3 DNA is TGTGCCAGCAGCTTAGGAGGATATCAGCCCCAGCATTTT. Translated, it gives CASSLGGYQPQHF. The genes are TRBV7-8 and TRBJ1-5; D gene ambiguous. Trimming shortened V by 1 base and J by 5 bases, and 6 bases separated the two germline ends. CDR1 and CDR2 (germline): SGHVS, FQNEAQ. There are 13 residues in the CDR3.

The J gene is TRBJ2-1, the V gene TRBV7-8; D gene unclear. Trimming shortened V by 5 bases and J by 0 bases, and 11 bases separated the two germline ends. The CDR3 loop spans 15 amino acids. Per the germline V gene, CDR1 is SGHVS and CDR2 is FQNEAQ. The CDR3 here is CASSRSESSYNEQFF. The CDR3 bases are TGTGCCAGCAGCAGAAGCGAGAGCTCCTACAATGAGCAGTTCTTC. The whole variable domain, filled in from reference TRBV7-8 and TRBJ2-1, reads GAGVSQSPRYKVAKRGQDVALRCDPISGHVSLFWYQQALGQGPEFLTYFQNEAQLDKSGLPSDRFFAERPEGSVSTLKIQRTQQEDSAVYLCASSRSESSYNEQFFGPGTRLTVL.

The gene calls are TRBV7-9 and TRBJ1-4; D is perhaps TRBD1 (5 bases). The CDR3 runs 14 residues. The V gene's germline CDR1 is SEHNR and CDR2 FQNEAQ (reference sequence). Trimming stripped 3 bases from V and 2 bases from J, with 7 bases between. This CDR3 reads CASSLRQTNEKLFF. The DNA of the CDR3 is TGTGCCAGCAGCTTGAGACAGACTAATGAAAAACTGTTTTTT.

The chain uses TRBV3-1 (or the pseudogene TRBV3-2) and TRBJ2-1; D unclear. V lost 4 bases, J lost 0 bases, and 7 bases lay in between. This CDR3 comprises 14 residues. CDR1 is LGHDT, CDR2 YNNKEL, per germline (reference sequence). CDR3: CASSPPHSYNEQFF. CDR3 nucleotides: TGTGCCAGCAGCCCCCCCCACTCCTACAATGAGCAGTTCTTC.

V gene TRBV7-3 combines with J gene TRBJ1-6; 7 bases map to TRBD1. The germline V gene has CDR1 SGHTA and CDR2 FQGTGA. The CDR3 length is 15 residues. Trimming at V came to 2 bases and at J to 9 bases, leaving 7 bases not matched to a gene. The CDR3 nucleotides are TGTGCCAGCAGCTTAGGCGCAGGGGGTGGTTCACCCCTCCACTTT. Translated: CASSLGAGGGSPLHF.